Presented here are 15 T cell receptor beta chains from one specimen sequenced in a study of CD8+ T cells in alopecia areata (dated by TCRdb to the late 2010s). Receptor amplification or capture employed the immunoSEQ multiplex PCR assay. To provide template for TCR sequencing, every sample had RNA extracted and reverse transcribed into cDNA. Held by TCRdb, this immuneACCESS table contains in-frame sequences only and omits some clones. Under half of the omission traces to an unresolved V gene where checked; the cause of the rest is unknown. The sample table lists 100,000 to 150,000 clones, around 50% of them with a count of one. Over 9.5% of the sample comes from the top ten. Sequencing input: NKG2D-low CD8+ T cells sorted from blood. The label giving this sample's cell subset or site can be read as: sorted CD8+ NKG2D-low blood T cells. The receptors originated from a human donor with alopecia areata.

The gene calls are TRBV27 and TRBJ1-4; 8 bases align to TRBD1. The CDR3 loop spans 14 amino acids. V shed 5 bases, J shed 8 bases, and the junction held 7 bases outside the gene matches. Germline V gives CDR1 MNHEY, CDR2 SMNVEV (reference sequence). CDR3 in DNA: TGTGCCAGCAGTATTGGGACAGGTGGGGAAAAACTGTTTTTT. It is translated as CASSIGTGGEKLFF.

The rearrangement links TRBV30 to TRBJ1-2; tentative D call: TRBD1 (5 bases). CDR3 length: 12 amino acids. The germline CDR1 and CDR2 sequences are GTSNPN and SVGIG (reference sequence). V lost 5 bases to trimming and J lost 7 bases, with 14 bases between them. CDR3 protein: CAWLQGGSGYTF. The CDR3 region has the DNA TGTGCCTGGCTGCAGGGAGGTAGTGGCTACACCTTC.

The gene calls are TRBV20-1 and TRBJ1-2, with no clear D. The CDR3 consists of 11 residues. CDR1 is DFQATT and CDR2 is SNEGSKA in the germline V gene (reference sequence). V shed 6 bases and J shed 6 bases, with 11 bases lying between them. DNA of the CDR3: TGCAGTGCCCCGGCTAGCGATGGCTACACCTTC. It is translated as CSAPASDGYTF.

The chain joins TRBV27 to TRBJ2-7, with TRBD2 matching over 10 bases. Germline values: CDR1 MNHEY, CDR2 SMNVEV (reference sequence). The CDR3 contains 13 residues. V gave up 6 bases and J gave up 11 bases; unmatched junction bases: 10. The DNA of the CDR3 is TGTGCCAGCAGCATCTCTAGCGGGAGAGATGAGTACTTC. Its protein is CASSISSGRDEYF.

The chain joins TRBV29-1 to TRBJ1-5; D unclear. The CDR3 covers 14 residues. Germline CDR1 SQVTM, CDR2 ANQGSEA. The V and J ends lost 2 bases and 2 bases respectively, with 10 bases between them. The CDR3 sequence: CSVELGDGNQPQHF. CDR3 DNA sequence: TGCAGCGTTGAACTGGGCGACGGCAATCAGCCCCAGCATTTT. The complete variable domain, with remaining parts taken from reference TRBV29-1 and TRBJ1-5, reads SAVISQKPSRDICQRGTSLTIQCQVDSQVTMMFWYRQQPGQSLTLIATANQGSEATYESGFVIDKFPISRPNLTFSTLTVSNMSPEDSSIYLCSVELGDGNQPQHFGDGTRLSIL.

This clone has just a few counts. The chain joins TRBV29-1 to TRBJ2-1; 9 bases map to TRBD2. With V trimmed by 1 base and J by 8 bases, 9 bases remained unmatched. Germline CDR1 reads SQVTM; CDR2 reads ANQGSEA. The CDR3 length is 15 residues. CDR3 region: CSVEGGSSGTDEQFF. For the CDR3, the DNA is TGCAGCGTTGAAGGAGGATCTAGCGGGACGGATGAGCAGTTCTTC.

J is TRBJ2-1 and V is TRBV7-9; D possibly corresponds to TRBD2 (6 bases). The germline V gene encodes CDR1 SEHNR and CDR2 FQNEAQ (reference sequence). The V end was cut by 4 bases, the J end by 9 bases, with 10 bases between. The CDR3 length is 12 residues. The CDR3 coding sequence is TGTGCCAGCAGCTCGACTAGAGTTGAGCAGTTCTTC. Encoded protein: CASSSTRVEQFF.

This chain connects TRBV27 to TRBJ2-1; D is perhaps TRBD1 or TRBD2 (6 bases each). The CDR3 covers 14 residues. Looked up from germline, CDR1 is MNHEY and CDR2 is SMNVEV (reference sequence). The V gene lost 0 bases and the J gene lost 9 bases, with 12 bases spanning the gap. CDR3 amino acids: CASSLSVGGSEQFF. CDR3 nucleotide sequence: TGTGCCAGCAGTTTATCGGTCGGGGGCAGTGAGCAGTTCTTC.

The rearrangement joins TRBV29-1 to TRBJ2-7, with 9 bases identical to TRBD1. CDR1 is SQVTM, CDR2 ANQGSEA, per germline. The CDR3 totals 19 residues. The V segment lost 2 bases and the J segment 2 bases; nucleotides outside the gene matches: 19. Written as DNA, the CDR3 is TGCAGCGTTGAAATTAACTATGGGACAGGGTTCGGGGGACCCTACGAGCAGTACTTC. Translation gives CSVEINYGTGFGGPYEQYF.

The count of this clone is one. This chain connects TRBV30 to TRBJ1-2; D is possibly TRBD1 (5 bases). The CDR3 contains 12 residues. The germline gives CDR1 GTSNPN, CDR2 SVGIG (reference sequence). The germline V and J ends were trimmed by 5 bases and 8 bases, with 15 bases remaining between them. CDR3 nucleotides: TGTGCCTGGGAGTCAGGGCGGGGCGGCTACACCTTC. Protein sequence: CAWESGRGGYTF. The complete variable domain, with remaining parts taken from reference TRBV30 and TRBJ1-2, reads SQTIHQWPATLVQPVGSPLSLECTVEGTSNPNLYWYRQAAGRGLQLLFYSVGIGQISSEVPQNLSASRPQDRQFILSSKKLLLSDSGFYLCAWESGRGGYTFGSGTRLTVV.

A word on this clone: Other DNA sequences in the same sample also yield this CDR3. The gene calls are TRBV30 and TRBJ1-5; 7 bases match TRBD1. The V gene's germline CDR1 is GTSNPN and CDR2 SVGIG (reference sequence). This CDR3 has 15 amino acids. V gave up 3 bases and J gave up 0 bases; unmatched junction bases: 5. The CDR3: CAWSEGTASNQPQHF. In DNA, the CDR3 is TGTGCCTGGAGCGAGGGGACAGCTAGCAATCAGCCCCAGCATTTT.

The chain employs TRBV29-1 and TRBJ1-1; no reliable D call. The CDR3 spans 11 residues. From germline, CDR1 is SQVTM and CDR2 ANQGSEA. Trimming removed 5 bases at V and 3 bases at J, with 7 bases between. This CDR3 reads CSVWSDTEAFF. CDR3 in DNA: TGCAGCGTTTGGTCAGACACTGAAGCTTTCTTT.

In DNA form, the CDR3 reads TGTGCCAGCAGCCCCAAAGGACAAAGAGATTCACCCCTCCACTTT. The encoded protein is CASSPKGQRDSPLHF. V and J are TRBV7-8 and TRBJ1-6; TRBD1 might be the D (5 bases). CDR3 size: 15 residues. CDR1 and CDR2 (germline): SGHVS, FQNEAQ. V was pared by 5 bases and J by 8 bases, with 16 bases between. The full variable domain, completed using reference TRBV7-8 and TRBJ1-6, is GAGVSQSPRYKVAKRGQDVALRCDPISGHVSLFWYQQALGQGPEFLTYFQNEAQLDKSGLPSDRFFAERPEGSVSTLKIQRTQQEDSAVYLCASSPKGQRDSPLHFGNGTRLTVT.

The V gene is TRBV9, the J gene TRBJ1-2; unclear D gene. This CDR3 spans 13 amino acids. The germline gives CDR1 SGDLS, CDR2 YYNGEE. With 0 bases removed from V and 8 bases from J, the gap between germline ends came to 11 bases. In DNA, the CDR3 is TGTGCCAGCAGCGTAGCCCCGGGAGGAGGCTACACCTTC. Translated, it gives CASSVAPGGGYTF.

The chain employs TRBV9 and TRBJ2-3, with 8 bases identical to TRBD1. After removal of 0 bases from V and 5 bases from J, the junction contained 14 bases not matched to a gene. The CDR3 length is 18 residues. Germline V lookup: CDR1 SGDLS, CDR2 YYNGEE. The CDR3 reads CASSVESVGQGAVDTQYF. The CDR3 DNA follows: TGTGCCAGCAGCGTAGAGAGTGTAGGGCAGGGGGCCGTAGATACGCAGTATTTT.